The 10 T cell receptor beta chains in this list originate from one sample, sequenced in a study of CD8+ T cells in alopecia areata. Sequencing used cDNA as its template, made by extracting RNA and reverse transcribing it. TCRdb's table, derived via immunoSEQ multiplex PCR, lists solely in-frame clones and lacks some. This table has roughly 150,000 clones, roughly 50% appearing once. Sequenced material: CD4+ T cells sorted from blood. Source of these receptors: a human donor with alopecia areata.

This clone was seen only a few times. The rearrangement uses TRBV29-1 and TRBJ1-2; tentative D call: TRBD1 (6 bases). Germline V gene sequence: CDR1 SQVTM, CDR2 ANQGSEA. The CDR3 totals 16 residues. Deletions cut 3 bases from V and 6 bases from J, with 23 bases between. CDR3 nucleotides: TGCAGCGTTGATCAGGCATCGGGGGGCGAGTTAAATGGCTACACCTTC. It codes for CSVDQASGGELNGYTF.

Only a few counts were recorded for this clone. The chain carries TRBV30 and TRBJ1-3; TRBD1 matches at 8 bases. The CDR3 contains 15 residues. CDR1 GTSNPN and CDR2 SVGIG come from the germline V gene (reference sequence). V lost 0 bases to trimming and J lost 2 bases; unmatched junction nucleotides: 3. The CDR3 is CAWSVRRGPGNTIYF. The CDR3 nucleotides read TGTGCCTGGAGTGTACGCAGGGGGCCTGGAAACACCATATATTTT.

The chain couples TRBV4-1 to TRBJ2-1; D is unresolved. Trimming shortened V by 0 bases and J by 3 bases, and 12 bases separated the two germline ends. Germline V gene sequence: CDR1 MGHRA, CDR2 YSYEKL. CDR3 size: 16 residues. Here the CDR3 reads CASSQEADRLYNEQFF. The CDR3 DNA follows: TGCGCCAGCAGCCAAGAGGCGGACCGACTCTACAATGAGCAGTTCTTC.

The chain uses TRBV6-1 and TRBJ2-3; the match to TRBD2 covers 10 bases. Germline CDR1 is MNHNS and CDR2 is SASEGT. After removal of 6 bases from V and 1 base from J, the junction contained 4 bases not matched to a gene. This CDR3 region has 15 residues. The CDR3 is CASRNGLAGTDTQYF. CDR3 nucleotide sequence: TGTGCCAGCAGGAACGGACTAGCGGGCACAGATACGCAGTATTTT.

The rearrangement links TRBV9 to TRBJ1-2; D is ambiguous. The germline gives CDR1 SGDLS, CDR2 YYNGEE. Trimming removed 4 bases from V and 1 base from J, with 14 bases in between. This CDR3 contains 15 residues. In nucleotides, the CDR3 is TGTGCCAGCAGCCCCTCCAGTCTCCTTAACTATGGCTACACCTTC. Its protein is CASSPSSLLNYGYTF.

Only a few counts were recorded for this clone. The chain recombines TRBV29-1 with TRBJ2-1; the D is unclear. This CDR3 has 14 residues. Germline V gives CDR1 SQVTM, CDR2 ANQGSEA. The V end lost 0 bases, the J end lost 6 bases, and 12 bases lay between the germline ends. CDR3 coding DNA: TGCAGCGTTGAAGATACGGGCCGCCTCAATGAGCAGTTCTTC. Translating gives CSVEDTGRLNEQFF.

This clone has just a few counts. The chain carries TRBV28 and TRBJ2-6; D remains ambiguous. Germline loops: CDR1 MDHEN, CDR2 SYDVKM. CDR3 length: 15 residues. Trimming stripped 9 bases from V and 0 bases from J, with 12 bases between. CDR3 in DNA: TGTGCCAGTATGGCGGCAAGCTCTGGGGCCAACGTCCTGACTTTC. Its translation is CASMAASSGANVLTF.

The chain has TRBV2 and TRBJ1-2, with 10 bases matching TRBD1. The CDR3 consists of 13 residues. Germline lookup yields CDR1 SNHLY and CDR2 FYNNEI. The V segment lost 6 bases and the J segment 6 bases; nucleotides outside the gene matches: 4. The CDR3: CASRTGTGDGYTF. The CDR3 DNA reads as TGTGCCAGCAGGACCGGGACAGGGGATGGCTACACCTTC.

This clone has a handful of counts. The chain is built from TRBV29-1 and TRBJ1-1, with no clear D. This CDR3 is 14 amino acids long. Looked up from germline, CDR1 is SQVTM and CDR2 is ANQGSEA. The V end lost 5 bases, the J end lost 0 bases, and 13 bases lay between the germline ends. In nucleotides, the CDR3 is TGCAGCGTTTCTCGGACGGCCCTGAACACTGAAGCTTTCTTT. Protein product: CSVSRTALNTEAFF.

This clone was observed a handful of times. The CDR3: CASSLGQPEAFF. CDR3 sequence (DNA): TGTGCCAGCAGTTTGGGACAGCCCGAAGCTTTCTTT. V and J are TRBV28 and TRBJ1-1; 7 bases match TRBD1. CDR1 and CDR2 from the germline V gene are MDHEN and SYDVKM. J was trimmed by 8 bases and V by 3 bases; bases with no gene match: 3. The CDR3 has 12 amino acids.